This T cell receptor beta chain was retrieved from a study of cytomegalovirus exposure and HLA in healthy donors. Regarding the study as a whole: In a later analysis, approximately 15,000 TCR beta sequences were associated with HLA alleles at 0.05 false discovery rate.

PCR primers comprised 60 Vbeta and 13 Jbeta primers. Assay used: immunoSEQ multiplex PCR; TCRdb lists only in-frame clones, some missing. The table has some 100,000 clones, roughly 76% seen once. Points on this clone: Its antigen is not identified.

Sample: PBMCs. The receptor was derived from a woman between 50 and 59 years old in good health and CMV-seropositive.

DNA for the CDR3: TGTGCCAGCAACTCCGGACAGGGGGCGCCCAATGAGCAGTTCTTC. It yields the protein CASNSGQGAPNEQFF. The chain is built from TRBV6-6 and TRBJ2-1, with 11 bases aligning to TRBD1. Germline V gives CDR1 MNHNY, CDR2 SVGAGI (reference sequence). J lost 6 bases, V lost 7 bases, and 8 bases had no gene match. CDR3 length equals 15 residues.